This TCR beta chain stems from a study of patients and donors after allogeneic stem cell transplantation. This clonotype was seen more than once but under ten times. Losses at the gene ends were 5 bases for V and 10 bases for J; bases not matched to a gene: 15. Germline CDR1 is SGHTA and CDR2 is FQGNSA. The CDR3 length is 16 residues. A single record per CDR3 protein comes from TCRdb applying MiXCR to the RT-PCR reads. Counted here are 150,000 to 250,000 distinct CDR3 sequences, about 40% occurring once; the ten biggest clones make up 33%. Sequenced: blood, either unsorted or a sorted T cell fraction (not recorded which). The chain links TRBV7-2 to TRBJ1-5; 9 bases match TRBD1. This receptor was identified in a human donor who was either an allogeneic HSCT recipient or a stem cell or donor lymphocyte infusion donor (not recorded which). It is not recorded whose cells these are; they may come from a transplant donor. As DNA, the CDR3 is TGTGCCAGCAGCACAACACAGGGGGCCCCACCCGAACCCCAGCATTTT. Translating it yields CASSTTQGAPPEPQHF.